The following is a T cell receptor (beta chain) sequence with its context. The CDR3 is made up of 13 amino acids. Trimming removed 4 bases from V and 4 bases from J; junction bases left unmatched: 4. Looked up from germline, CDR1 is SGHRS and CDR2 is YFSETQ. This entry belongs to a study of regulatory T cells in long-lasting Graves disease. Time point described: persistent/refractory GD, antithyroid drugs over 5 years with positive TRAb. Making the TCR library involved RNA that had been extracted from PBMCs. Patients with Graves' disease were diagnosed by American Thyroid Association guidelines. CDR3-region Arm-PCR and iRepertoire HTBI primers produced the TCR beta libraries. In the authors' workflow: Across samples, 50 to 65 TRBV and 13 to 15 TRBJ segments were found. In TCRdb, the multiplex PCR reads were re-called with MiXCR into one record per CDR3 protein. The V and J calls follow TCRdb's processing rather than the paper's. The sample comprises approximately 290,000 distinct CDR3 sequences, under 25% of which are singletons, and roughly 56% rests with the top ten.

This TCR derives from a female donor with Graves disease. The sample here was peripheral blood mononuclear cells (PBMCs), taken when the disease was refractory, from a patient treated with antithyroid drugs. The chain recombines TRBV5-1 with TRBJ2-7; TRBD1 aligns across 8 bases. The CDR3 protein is CASSNRDRYEQYF. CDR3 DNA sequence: TGCGCCAGCAGCAACCGGGACAGGTACGAGCAGTACTTC.